This is a list of T cell receptor beta chains from one sample in a study of shared clonotypes between healthy human individuals. Sequencing used immunoSEQ multiplex PCR; TCRdb keeps in-frame clones, though not all of them. Among 630,000 or so clones listed, roughly 98% were seen once. Sequencing was carried out using naive CD8+ T cells sorted from blood. The origin of the receptors is a man younger than 45 in good health. Both conserved end residues are part of each CDR3. D genes are given only for firm matches. Expanded clones are given a class, and other clones once, few, many or no size at all.

>TRBJ1-4|TRBV6-6|NA|15|NA
TGTGCCAGCAGTCCCCTGTTAAACTTGGGGGAAAAACTGTTTTTT
CASSPLLNLGEKLFF
>TRBJ1-1|TRBV5-1|NA|14|NA
TGCGCCAGCAGCTTGGTCAGATCCGACACTGAAGCTTTCTTT
CASSLVRSDTEAFF
>TRBJ1-1|TRBV19|NA|16|TRBD1
TGTGCCGTTACTACTCGGGACAGGGGGCGGGCCACTGAAGCTTTCTTT
CAVTTRDRGRATEAFF
>TRBJ1-2|TRBV27|NA|13|NA
TGTGCCAGCAGTTTAAGCAGGGACCATGGCTACACCTTC
CASSLSRDHGYTF
>TRBJ2-1|TRBV2|NA|20|TRBD2
TGTGCCAGCCGTTCTGGCCGATTAGCGGGAGGGCTCCCTATCTACAATGAGCAGTTCTTC
CASRSGRLAGGLPIYNEQFF
>TRBJ1-2|TRBV29-1|NA|12|NA
TGCAGCGCCGAGGCAGGCTACTATGGCTACACCTTC
CSAEAGYYGYTF
>TRBJ2-2|TRBV7-9|NA|14|NA
TGTGCCAGCAGCTCCAGGGTAAACACCGGGGAGCTGTTTTTT
CASSSRVNTGELFF
>TRBJ2-5|TRBV11-2|NA|15|TRBD2
TGTGCCAGCAGCAACCTTAGCGGGTCGGGTGAGACCCAGTACTTC
CASSNLSGSGETQYF
>TRBJ2-5|TRBV2|NA|14|TRBD2
TGTGCCAGCGAGAGTAGCGGGTACCAAGAGACCCAGTACTTC
CASESSGYQETQYF
>TRBJ1-2|TRBV11-2|NA|15|NA
TGTGCCAGCAGCTTAGAAAGTAGGATCTCCTCTGGCTACACCTTC
CASSLESRISSGYTF
>TRBJ2-7|TRBV6-1|NA|15|NA
TGTGCCAGCAGTGTTTACTTCGGGACGACCTACGAGCAGTACTTC
CASSVYFGTTYEQYF
>TRBJ1-1|TRBV30|NA|13|NA
TGTGCCTGGTTTCGGACCTATAACACTGAAGCTTTCTTT
CAWFRTYNTEAFF
>TRBJ2-1|TRBV7-9|NA|15|NA
TGTGCCAGCAGCCAACTAAGCCGCCTGGGGAATGAGCAGTTCTTC
CASSQLSRLGNEQFF
>TRBJ2-1|TRBV12-5|once|15|NA
TGTGCTAGTGGTAACAGAGGGGCAGGAGACAATGAGCAGTTCTTC
CASGNRGAGDNEQFF
>TRBJ2-3|TRBV7-9|NA|14|NA
TGTGCCAGCAGCTTAGTTCAGGGCACAGATACGCAGTATTTT
CASSLVQGTDTQYF
>TRBJ2-7|TRBV6-5|NA|15|NA
TGTGCCAGCAGTCTAACCGGGACACAATCCTACGAGCAGTACTTC
CASSLTGTQSYEQYF
>TRBJ1-1|TRBV27|NA|14|NA
TGTGCCAGCAGTTTTTGGGGGAAGAACACTGAAGCTTTCTTT
CASSFWGKNTEAFF
>TRBJ2-2|TRBV11-2|NA|19|NA
TGTGCCAGCAGCTTAGATGTTTTTGGTCGTACAGTAGTAACCGGGGAGCTGTTTTTT
CASSLDVFGRTVVTGELFF
>TRBJ2-2|TRBV5-1|NA|15|NA
TGCGCCAGCAGCTTGGAATCTACGAACACCGGGGAGCTGTTTTTT
CASSLESTNTGELFF
>TRBJ2-7|TRBV15|NA|13|TRBD1
TGTGCCACCAGGCGGACAGGGGCCTACGAGCAGTACTTC
CATRRTGAYEQYF
>TRBJ2-7|TRBV2|NA|11|NA
TGTGCCAGCTTCGTAGGAGACGAGCAGTACTTC
CASFVGDEQYF
>TRBJ2-7|TRBV4-1|NA|15|NA
TGCGCCAGCAGCCAAGTGGTAAGGTCTCCCTACGAGCAGTACTTC
CASSQVVRSPYEQYF
>TRBJ2-1|TRBV13|NA|21|TRBD2
TGTGCCAGCAGCCAACGCCTTAGCGGGAGATCCCGGGAGAGTTCCTACAATGAGCAGTTCTTC
CASSQRLSGRSRESSYNEQFF
>TRBJ2-3|TRBV19|NA|10|NA
TGTGCGTCCGGTCCAGATACGCAGTATTTT
CASGPDTQYF
>TRBJ1-1|TRBV6-5|NA|13|NA
TGTGCCAGCAGTTACAGGTTGAACACTGAAGCTTTCTTT
CASSYRLNTEAFF
>TRBJ2-2|TRBV14|NA|18|NA
TGTGCCAGCAGCCATACCCCATTTCCAAGCGGGAACACCGGGGAGCTGTTTTTT
CASSHTPFPSGNTGELFF
>TRBJ2-3|TRBV5-5|NA|15|NA
TGTGCCAGCAGCATAGCGGATTCTAGCACAGATACGCAGTATTTT
CASSIADSSTDTQYF
>TRBJ2-1|TRBV4-1|NA|14|NA
TGCGCCAGCAGCCAGGAGCCAATTGGCGATGAGCAGTTCTTC
CASSQEPIGDEQFF
>TRBJ2-7|TRBV7-9|NA|14|TRBD1
TGTGCCAGCACCCTGGACAGGGGGCACTACGAGCAGTACTTC
CASTLDRGHYEQYF
>TRBJ2-1|TRBV4-1|NA|16|TRBD2
TGCGCCAGCAGCCAAGATCCGGGACTAGCGGGATCTGAGCAGTTCTTC
CASSQDPGLAGSEQFF
>TRBJ2-3|TRBV5-4|NA|12|NA
TGTGCCAGCAGCCTGGATGTAGATACGCAGTATTTT
CASSLDVDTQYF
>TRBJ2-1|TRBV7-2|once|11|NA
TGTGCCAGCAGCCCGGGGCCTGAGCAGTTCTTC
CASSPGPEQFF
>TRBJ2-7|TRBV11-2|NA|11|NA
TGTGCCAGCAGCTCGACCTACGAGCAGTACTTC
CASSSTYEQYF
>TRBJ2-7|TRBV7-9|NA|15|TRBD1
TGTGCCAGCAGCCGACCACAGGGGGCCACCTACGAGCAGTACTTC
CASSRPQGATYEQYF
>TRBJ2-7|TRBV29-1|NA|14|TRBD1
TGCAGCGTTGCCGACAGGGGCGACCTCTACGAGCAGTACTTC
CSVADRGDLYEQYF
>TRBJ2-7|TRBV6-1|NA|14|NA
TGTGCCAGCAGTGAATCACCGAAAACGGGCGAGCAGTACTTC
CASSESPKTGEQYF
>TRBJ2-1|TRBV27|NA|16|TRBD2
TGTGCCAGCAGTTCATACGGGACTAGCGTGTACAATGAGCAGTTCTTC
CASSSYGTSVYNEQFF
>TRBJ2-1|TRBV4-3|NA|17|TRBD2
TGCGCCAGCAGCCAGGAACCAAGCGGGAGGGCATTGAATGAGCAGTTCTTC
CASSQEPSGRALNEQFF
>TRBJ2-5|TRBV9|NA|11|NA
TGTGCCAGCGGGCCTAAAGAGACCCAGTACTTC
CASGPKETQYF
>TRBJ2-2|TRBV9|NA|13|NA
TGTGCCAGCAGCGTAGGGGATACCGGGGAGCTGTTTTTT
CASSVGDTGELFF
>TRBJ2-1|TRBV5-6|once|15|TRBD1
TGTGCCAGCAGCTTCGCAGGGGGCTCATACAATGAGCAGTTCTTC
CASSFAGGSYNEQFF
>TRBJ1-5|TRBV27|once|16|NA
TGTGCCAGCAGTTCCGGACACATACCTAGCAATCAGCCCCAGCATTTT
CASSSGHIPSNQPQHF
>TRBJ1-5|TRBV4-2|NA|15|NA
TGTGCCAGCAGCCAAGAAGAACAGTATTATCAGCCCCAGCATTTT
CASSQEEQYYQPQHF
>TRBJ2-1|TRBV6-1|NA|14|NA
TGTGCCAGCAGTGATTTCCAGGGTCACAATGAGCAGTTCTTC
CASSDFQGHNEQFF
>TRBJ2-7|TRBV19|NA|14|NA
TGTGCCAGTAGTTCCAAGGGACTCCCCTACGAGCAGTACTTC
CASSSKGLPYEQYF